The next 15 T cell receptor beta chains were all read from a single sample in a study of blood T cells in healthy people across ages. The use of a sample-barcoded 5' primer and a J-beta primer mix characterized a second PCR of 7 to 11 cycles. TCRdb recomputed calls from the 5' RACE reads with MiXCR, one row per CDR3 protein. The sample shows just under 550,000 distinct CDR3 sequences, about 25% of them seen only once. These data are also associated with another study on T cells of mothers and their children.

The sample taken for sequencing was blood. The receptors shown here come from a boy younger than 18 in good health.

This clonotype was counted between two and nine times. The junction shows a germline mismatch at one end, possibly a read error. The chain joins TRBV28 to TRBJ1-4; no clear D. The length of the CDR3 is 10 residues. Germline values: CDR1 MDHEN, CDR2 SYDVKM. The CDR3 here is CASIRWKLSF. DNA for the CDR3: TGTGCCAGCATAAGGTGGAAACTGTCTTTT.

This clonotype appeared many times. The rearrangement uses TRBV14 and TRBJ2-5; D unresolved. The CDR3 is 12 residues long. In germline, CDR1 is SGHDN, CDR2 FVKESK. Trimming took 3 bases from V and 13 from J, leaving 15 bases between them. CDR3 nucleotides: TGTGCCAGCAGCCACGACACTTCCCCGGGGTACTTC. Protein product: CASSHDTSPGYF.

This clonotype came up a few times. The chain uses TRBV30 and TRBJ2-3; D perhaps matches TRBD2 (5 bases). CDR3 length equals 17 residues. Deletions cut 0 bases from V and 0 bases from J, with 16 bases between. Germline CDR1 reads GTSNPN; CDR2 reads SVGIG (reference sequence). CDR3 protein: CAWSVVYGGLSTDTQYF. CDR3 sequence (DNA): TGTGCCTGGAGTGTTGTGTATGGCGGGTTAAGCACAGATACGCAGTATTTT.

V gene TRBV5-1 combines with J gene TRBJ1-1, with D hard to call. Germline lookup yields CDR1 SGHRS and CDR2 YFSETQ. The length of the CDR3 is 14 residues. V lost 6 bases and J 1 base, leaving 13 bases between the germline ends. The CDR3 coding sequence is TGCGCCAGCAAATTTTGGGATTCGAACACTGAAGCTTTCTTT. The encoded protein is CASKFWDSNTEAFF.

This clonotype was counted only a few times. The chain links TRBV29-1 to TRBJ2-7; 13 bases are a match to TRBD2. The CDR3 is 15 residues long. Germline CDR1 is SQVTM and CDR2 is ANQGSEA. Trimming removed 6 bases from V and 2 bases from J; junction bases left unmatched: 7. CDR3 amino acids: CSVRGLAGLTYEQYF. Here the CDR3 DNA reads TGCAGCGTCCGGGGACTAGCGGGACTAACCTACGAGCAGTACTTC.

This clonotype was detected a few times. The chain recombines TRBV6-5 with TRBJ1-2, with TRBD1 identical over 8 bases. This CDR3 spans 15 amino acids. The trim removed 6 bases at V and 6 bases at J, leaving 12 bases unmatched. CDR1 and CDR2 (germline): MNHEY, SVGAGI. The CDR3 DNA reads TGTGCCAGCAGCCTAACTGCCAGGGGGCAAAATGGCTACACCTTC. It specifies CASSLTARGQNGYTF.

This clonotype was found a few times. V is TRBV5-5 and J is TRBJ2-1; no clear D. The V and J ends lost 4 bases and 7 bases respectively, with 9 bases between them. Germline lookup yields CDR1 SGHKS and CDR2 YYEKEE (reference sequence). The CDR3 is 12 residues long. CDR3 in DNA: TGTGCCAGCAGCCGACTCTGGAATGAGCAGTTCTTC. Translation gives CASSRLWNEQFF.

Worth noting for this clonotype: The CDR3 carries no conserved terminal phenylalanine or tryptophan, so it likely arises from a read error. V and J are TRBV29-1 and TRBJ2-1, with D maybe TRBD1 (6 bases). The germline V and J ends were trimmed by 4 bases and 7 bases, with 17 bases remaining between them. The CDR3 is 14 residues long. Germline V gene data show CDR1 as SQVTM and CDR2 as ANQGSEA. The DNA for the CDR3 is TGCAGCGTTGGACAGGTGAGAAGTAGGAATGAGCAGTTCTTG. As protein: CSVGQVRSRNEQFL.

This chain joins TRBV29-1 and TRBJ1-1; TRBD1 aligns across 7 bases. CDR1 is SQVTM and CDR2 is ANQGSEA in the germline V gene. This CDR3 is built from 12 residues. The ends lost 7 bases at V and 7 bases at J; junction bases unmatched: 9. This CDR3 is CSALGDRDEAFF. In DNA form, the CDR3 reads TGCAGCGCCCTAGGGGACAGAGATGAAGCTTTCTTT. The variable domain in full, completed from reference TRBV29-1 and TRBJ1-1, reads SAVISQKPSRDICQRGTSLTIQCQVDSQVTMMFWYRQQPGQSLTLIATANQGSEATYESGFVIDKFPISRPNLTFSTLTVSNMSPEDSSIYLCSALGDRDEAFFGQGTRLTVV.

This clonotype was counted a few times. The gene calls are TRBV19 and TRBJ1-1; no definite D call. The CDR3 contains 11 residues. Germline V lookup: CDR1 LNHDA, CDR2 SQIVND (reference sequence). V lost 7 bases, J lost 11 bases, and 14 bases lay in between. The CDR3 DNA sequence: TGTGCCAGTACCGACTCGGTGGAGGCTTTCTTT. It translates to CASTDSVEAFF.

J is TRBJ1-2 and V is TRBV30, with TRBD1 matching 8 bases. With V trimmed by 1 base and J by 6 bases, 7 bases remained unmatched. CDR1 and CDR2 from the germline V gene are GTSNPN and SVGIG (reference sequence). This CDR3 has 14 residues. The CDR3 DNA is TGTGCCTGGAGTGGGATCGGACAGGGAGATGGCTACACCTTC. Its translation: CAWSGIGQGDGYTF.

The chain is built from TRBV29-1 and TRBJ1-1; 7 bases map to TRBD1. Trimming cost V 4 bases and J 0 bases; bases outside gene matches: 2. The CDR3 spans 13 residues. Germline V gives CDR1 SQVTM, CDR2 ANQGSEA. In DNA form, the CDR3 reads TGCAGCGTTGCGGGACAGATGAACACTGAAGCTTTCTTT. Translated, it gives CSVAGQMNTEAFF.

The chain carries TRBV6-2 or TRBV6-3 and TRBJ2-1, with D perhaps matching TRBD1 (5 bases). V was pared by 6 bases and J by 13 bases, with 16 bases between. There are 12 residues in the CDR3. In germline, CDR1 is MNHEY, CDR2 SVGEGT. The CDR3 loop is CASSHRSWPQFF. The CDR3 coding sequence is TGTGCCAGCAGCCACAGGAGTTGGCCCCAGTTCTTC.

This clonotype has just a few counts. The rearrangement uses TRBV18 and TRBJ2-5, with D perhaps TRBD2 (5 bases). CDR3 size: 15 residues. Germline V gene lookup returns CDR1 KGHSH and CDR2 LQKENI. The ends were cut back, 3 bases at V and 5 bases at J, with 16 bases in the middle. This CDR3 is CASSPRSQPGETQYF. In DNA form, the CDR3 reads TGTGCCAGCTCACCTAGATCACAGCCGGGGGAGACCCAGTACTTC.

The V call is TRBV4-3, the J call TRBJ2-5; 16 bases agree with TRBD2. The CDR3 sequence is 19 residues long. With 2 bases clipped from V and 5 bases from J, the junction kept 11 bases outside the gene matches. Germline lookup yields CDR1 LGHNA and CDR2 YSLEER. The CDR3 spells CASSQSSGLAGGLWETQYF. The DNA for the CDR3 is TGCGCCAGCAGCCAAAGCTCGGGACTAGCGGGGGGGCTGTGGGAGACCCAGTACTTC.